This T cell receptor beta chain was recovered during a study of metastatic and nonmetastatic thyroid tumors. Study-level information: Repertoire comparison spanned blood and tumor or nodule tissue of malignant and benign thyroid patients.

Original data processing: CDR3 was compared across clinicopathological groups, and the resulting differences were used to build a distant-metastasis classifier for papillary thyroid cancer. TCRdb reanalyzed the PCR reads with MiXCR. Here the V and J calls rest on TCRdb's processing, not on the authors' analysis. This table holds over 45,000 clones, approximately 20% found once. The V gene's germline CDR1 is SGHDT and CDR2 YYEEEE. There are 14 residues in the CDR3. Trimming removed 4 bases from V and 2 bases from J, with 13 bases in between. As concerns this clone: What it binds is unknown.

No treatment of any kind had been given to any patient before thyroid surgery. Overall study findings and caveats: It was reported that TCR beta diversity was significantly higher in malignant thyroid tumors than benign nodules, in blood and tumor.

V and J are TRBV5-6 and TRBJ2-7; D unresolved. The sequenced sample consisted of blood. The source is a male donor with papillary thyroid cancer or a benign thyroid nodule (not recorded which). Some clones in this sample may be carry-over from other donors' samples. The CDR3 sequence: CASSKEDVAYEQYF. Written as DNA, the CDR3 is TGTGCCAGCAGCAAAGAGGATGTAGCCTACGAGCAGTACTTC.